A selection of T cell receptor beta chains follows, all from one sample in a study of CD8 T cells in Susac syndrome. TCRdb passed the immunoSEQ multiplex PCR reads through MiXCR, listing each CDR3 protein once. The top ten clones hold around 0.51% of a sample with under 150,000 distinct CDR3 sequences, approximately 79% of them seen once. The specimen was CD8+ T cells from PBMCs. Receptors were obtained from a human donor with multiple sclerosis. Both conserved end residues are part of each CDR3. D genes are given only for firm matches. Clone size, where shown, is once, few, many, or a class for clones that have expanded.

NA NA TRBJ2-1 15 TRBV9 CASSVSPIPSPEQFF TGTGCCAGCAGCGTATCACCAATTCCCTCCCCAGAGCAGTTCTTC
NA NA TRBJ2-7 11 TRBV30 CAWSEAYEQYF TGTGCCTGGAGCGAGGCCTACGAGCAGTACTTC
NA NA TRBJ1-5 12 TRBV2 CASSQVYQPQHF TGTGCCAGCTCACAGGTTTATCAGCCCCAGCATTTT
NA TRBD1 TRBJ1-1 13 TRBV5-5 CASSVYRGTEAFF TGTGCCAGCAGCGTCTACAGGGGTACTGAAGCTTTCTTT
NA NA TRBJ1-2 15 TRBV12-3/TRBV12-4 CASSLDYSPVGGYTF TGTGCCAGCAGTTTAGATTACAGTCCCGTGGGGGGCTACACCTTC
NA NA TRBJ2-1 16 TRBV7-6 CASSPWGGSSYNEQFF TGTGCTAGCAGCCCATGGGGTGGAAGCTCCTACAATGAGCAGTTCTTC
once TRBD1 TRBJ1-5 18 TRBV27 CASTDSGTGAQSNQPQHF TGTGCCAGCACTGATTCCGGGACAGGGGCCCAGAGCAATCAGCCCCAGCATTTT
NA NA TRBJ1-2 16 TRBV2 CATEVQFLRENYGYTF TGTGCCACCGAAGTTCAATTCCTCCGGGAGAACTATGGCTACACCTTC
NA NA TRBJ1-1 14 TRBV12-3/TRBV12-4 CASTLYPGKTEAFF TGTGCCAGCACCCTATACCCAGGGAAAACTGAAGCTTTCTTT
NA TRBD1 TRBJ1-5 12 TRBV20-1 CSAGTAYQPQHF TGCAGTGCCGGGACAGCTTATCAGCCCCAGCATTTT
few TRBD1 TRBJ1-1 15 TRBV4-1 CASSHALGTESEAFF TGCGCCAGCAGCCACGCCTTAGGGACAGAAAGTGAAGCTTTCTTT
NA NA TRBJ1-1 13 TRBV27 CASKSAEAPEAFF TGTGCCAGCAAATCCGCCGAGGCCCCTGAAGCTTTCTTT
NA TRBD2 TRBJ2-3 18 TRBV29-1 CSVVGLAETKTSTDTQYF TGCAGCGTTGTAGGACTAGCGGAGACAAAGACTAGCACAGATACGCAGTATTTT
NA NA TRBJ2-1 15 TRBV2 CASSEAGVSYNEQFF TGTGCCAGCAGTGAGGCAGGGGTCTCCTACAATGAGCAGTTCTTC
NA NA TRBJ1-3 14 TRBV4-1 CASSDRASGNTIYF TGCGCCAGCAGCGACCGGGCCTCAGGAAACACCATATATTTT
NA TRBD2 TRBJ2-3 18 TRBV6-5 CASSYSPGLAVDTDTQYF TGTGCCAGCAGTTACTCCCCGGGACTAGCGGTGGATACAGATACGCAGTATTTT
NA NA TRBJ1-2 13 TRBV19 CASSFFDGGGYTF TGTGCCAGTAGCTTTTTCGACGGTGGTGGCTACACCTTC
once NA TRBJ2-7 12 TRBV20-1 CSPRLTAYEQYF TGCAGTCCGAGACTGACAGCCTACGAGCAGTACTTC
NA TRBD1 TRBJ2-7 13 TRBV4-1 CASSPRTGGEQYF TGCGCCAGCAGCCCACGGACAGGGGGCGAGCAGTACTTC
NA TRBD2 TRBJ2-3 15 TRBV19 CASQYSGGLTDTQYF TGTGCCAGTCAATATAGCGGGGGCCTTACAGATACGCAGTATTTT
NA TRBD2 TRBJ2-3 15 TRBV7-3 CASSLVGGVTDTQYF TGTGCCAGCAGCTTGGTGGGAGGGGTCACAGATACGCAGTATTTT
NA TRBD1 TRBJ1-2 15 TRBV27 CASSLKGAPGYGYTF TGTGCCAGCAGTTTAAAGGGGGCACCTGGCTATGGCTACACCTTC
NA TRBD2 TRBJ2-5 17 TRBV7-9 CASSLVGRGLAKETQYF TGTGCCAGCAGCTTAGTTGGGAGGGGACTAGCAAAAGAGACCCAGTACTTC
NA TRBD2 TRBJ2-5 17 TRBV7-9 CASSLGTSGAIQETQYF TGTGCCAGCAGCTTAGGGACTAGCGGGGCGATACAAGAGACCCAGTACTTC
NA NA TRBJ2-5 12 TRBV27 CASGPGVETQYF TGTGCCAGCGGTCCAGGGGTAGAGACCCAGTACTTC
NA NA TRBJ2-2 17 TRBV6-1 CASSRILAFYGSGELFF TGTGCCAGCAGTCGTATACTAGCCTTCTATGGATCCGGGGAGCTGTTTTTT
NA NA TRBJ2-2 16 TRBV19 CASIPSGGLGPGELFF TGTGCCAGTATACCCTCAGGTGGACTGGGACCCGGGGAGCTGTTTTTT
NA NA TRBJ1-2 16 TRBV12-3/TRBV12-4 CASRPGTAALNYGYTF TGTGCCAGCAGACCCGGGACCGCCGCATTGAACTATGGCTACACCTTC
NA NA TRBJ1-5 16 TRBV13 CASSSQGSEGNQPQHF TGTGCCAGCAGCTCACAGGGAAGTGAAGGCAATCAGCCCCAGCATTTT
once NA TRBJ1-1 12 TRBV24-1 CATSDSGGEAFF TGTGCCACCAGTGATTCGGGGGGTGAAGCTTTCTTT
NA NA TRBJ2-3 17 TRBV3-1 CASSHSSTATSTDTQYF TGTGCCAGCAGCCACTCCTCGACAGCAACTAGCACAGATACGCAGTATTTT
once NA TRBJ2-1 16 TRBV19 CASSIVGGRVYNEQFF TGTGCCAGTAGTATAGTGGGGGGCCGCGTTTACAATGAGCAGTTCTTC
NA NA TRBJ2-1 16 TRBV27 CASSLVVSGGYNEQFF TGTGCCAGCAGTTTGGTGGTTTCCGGCGGTTACAATGAGCAGTTCTTC
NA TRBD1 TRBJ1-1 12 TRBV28 CASCDRGTEAFF TGTGCCAGCTGCGACAGGGGGACTGAAGCTTTCTTT
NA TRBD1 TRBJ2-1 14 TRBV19 CASSFGQAHNGQFF TGTGCCAGTAGTTTTGGACAGGCACACAATGGGCAGTTCTTC
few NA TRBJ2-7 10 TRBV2 CASGEYEQYF TGTGCCAGCGGCGAGTACGAGCAGTACTTC
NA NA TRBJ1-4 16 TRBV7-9 CASSGRRDLRKEKLFF TGTGCCAGCAGCGGCCGCCGGGACCTCCGGAAGGAAAAACTGTTTTTT
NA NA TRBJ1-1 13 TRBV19 CASRPGSVTEAFF TGTGCCAGTAGACCGGGGTCGGTAACTGAAGCTTTCTTT
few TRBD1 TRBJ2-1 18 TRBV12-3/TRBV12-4 CASSLEGGKDRGYNEQFF TGTGCCAGCAGTCTAGAGGGGGGCAAGGACAGGGGATACAATGAGCAGTTCTTC
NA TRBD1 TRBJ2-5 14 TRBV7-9 CASSSIDRVETQYF TGTGCCAGCAGTTCGATCGACAGGGTAGAGACCCAGTACTTC
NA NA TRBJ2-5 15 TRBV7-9 CASSLPKGRQETQYF TGTGCCAGCAGCTTACCTAAGGGGAGGCAAGAGACCCAGTACTTC
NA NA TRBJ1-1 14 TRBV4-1 CASSQDMESTEAFF TGCGCCAGCAGCCAAGATATGGAATCTACTGAAGCTTTCTTT
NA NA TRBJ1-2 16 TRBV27 CASSLSVPSALYGYTF TGTGCCAGCAGTTTATCCGTACCGTCGGCCCTCTATGGCTACACCTTC
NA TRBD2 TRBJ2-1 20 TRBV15 CATSRPPSRTSGAIYNEQFF TGTGCCACCAGCAGACCCCCGAGTAGGACTAGCGGGGCGATATACAATGAGCAGTTCTTC
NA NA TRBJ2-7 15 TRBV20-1 CSAPLSTGGVYEQYF TGCAGTGCTCCTCTGTCAACAGGGGGGGTTTACGAGCAGTACTTC